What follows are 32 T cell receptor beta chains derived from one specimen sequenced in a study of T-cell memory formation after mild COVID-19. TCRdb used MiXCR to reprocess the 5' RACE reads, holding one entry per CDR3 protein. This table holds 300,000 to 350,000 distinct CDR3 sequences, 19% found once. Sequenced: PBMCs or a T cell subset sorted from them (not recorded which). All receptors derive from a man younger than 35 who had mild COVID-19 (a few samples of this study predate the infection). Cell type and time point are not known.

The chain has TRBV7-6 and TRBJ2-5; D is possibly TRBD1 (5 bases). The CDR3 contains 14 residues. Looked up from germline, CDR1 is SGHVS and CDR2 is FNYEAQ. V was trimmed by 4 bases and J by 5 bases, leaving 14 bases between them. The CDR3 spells CASSSRPRVETQYF. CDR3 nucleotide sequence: TGTGCCAGCAGCTCTCGACCCAGGGTCGAGACCCAGTACTTC.

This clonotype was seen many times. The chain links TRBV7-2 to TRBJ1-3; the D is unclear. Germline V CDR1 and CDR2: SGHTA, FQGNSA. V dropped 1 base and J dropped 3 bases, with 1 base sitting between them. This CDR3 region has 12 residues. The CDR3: CASSLVGNTIYF. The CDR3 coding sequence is TGTGCCAGCAGCTTAGTTGGAAACACCATATATTTT.

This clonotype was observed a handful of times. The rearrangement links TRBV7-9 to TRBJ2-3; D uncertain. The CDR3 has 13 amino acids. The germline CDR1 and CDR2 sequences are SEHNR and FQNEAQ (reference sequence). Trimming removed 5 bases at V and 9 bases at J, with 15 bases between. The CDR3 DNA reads TGTGCCAGCAGCCTAAGATCCGTGGGAACGCAGTATTTT. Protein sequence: CASSLRSVGTQYF.

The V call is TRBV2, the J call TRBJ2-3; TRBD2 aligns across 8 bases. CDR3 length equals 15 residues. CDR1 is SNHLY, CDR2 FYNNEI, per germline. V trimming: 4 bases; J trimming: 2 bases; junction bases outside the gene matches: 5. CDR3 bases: TGTGCCAGCAGTGGTGCGGGGGGCACCACAGATACGCAGTATTTT. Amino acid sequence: CASSGAGGTTDTQYF.

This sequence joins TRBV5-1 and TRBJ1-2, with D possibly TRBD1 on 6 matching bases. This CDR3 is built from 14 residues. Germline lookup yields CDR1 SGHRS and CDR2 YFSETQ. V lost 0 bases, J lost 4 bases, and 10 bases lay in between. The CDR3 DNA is TGCGCCAGCAGCTTGGCGGACAGTCTCTATGGCTACACCTTC. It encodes CASSLADSLYGYTF. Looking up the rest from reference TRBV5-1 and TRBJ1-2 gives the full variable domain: KAGVTQTPRYLIKTRGQQVTLSCSPISGHRSVSWYQQTPGQGLQFLFEYFSETQRNKGNFPGRFSGRQFSNSRSEMNVSTLELGDSALYLCASSLADSLYGYTFGSGTRLTVV.

CDR3 protein: CAIRRDFLEGDEQFF. The CDR3 nucleotides read TGTGCCATCAGAAGGGACTTCCTTGAGGGAGATGAGCAGTTCTTC. The gene calls are TRBV10-3 and TRBJ2-1; D is perhaps TRBD2 (6 bases). The CDR3 totals 15 residues. The V end lost 6 bases, the J end lost 8 bases, and 20 bases lay between the germline ends. CDR1 and CDR2 from the germline V gene are ENHRY and SYGVKD.

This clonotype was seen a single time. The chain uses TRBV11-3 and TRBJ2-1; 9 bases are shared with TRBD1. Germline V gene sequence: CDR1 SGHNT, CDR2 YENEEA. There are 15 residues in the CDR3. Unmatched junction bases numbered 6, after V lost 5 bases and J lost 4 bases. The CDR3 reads CASSLRQGGYNEQFF. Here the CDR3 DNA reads TGTGCCAGCAGCCTGCGACAGGGGGGATACAATGAGCAGTTCTTC. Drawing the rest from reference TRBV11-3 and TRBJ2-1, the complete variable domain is EAGVVQSPRYKIIEKKQPVAFWCNPISGHNTLYWYLQNLGQGPELLIRYENEEAVDDSQLPKDRFSAERLKGVDSTLKIQPAELGDSAVYLCASSLRQGGYNEQFFGPGTRLTVL.

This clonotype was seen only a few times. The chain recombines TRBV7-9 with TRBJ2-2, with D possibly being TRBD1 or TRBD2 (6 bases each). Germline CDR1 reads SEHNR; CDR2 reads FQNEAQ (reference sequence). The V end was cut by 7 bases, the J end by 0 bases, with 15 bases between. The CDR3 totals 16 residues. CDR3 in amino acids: CASIRGGTANTGELFF. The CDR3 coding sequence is TGTGCCAGCATCCGAGGGGGGACGGCGAACACCGGGGAGCTGTTTTTT.

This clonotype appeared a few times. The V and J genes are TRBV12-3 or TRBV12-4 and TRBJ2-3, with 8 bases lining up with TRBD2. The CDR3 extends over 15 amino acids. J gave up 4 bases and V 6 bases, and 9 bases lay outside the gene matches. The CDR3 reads CASSRRAGVADTQYF. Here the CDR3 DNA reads TGTGCCAGCAGCCGGAGAGCGGGGGTGGCAGATACGCAGTATTTT.

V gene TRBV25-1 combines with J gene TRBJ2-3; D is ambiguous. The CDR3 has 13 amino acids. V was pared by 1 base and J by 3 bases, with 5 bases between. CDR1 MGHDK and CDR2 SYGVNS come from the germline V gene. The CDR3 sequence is CASSEFVTDTQYF. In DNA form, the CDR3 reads TGTGCCAGCAGTGAATTCGTAACAGATACGCAGTATTTT. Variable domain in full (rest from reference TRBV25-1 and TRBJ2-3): EADIYQTPRYLVIGTGKKITLECSQTMGHDKMYWYQQDPGMELHLIHYSYGVNSTEKGDLSSESTVSRIRTEHFPLTLESARPSHTSQYLCASSEFVTDTQYFGPGTRLTVL.

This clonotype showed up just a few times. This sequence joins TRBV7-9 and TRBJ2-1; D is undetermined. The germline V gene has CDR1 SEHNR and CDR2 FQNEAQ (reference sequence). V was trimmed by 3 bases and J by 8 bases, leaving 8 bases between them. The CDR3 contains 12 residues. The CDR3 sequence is CASSFLSDEQFF. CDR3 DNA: TGTGCCAGCAGCTTTCTCTCGGATGAGCAGTTCTTC.

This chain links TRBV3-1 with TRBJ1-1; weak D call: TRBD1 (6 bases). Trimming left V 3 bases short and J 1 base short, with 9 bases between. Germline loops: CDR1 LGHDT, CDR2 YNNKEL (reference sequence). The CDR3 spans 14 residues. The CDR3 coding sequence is TGTGCCAGCAGCCACCGGGACAAGAACACTGAAGCTTTCTTT. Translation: CASSHRDKNTEAFF. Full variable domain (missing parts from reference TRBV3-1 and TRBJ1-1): DTAVSQTPKYLVTQMGNDKSIKCEQNLGHDTMYWYKQDSKKFLKIMFSYNNKELIINETVPNRFSPKSPDKAHLNLHINSLELGDSAVYFCASSHRDKNTEAFFGQGTRLTVV.

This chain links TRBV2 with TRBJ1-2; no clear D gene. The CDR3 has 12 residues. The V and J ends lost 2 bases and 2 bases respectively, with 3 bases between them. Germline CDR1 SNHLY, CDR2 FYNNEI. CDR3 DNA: TGTGCCAGCAGTGAACAGAACTATGGCTACACCTTC. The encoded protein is CASSEQNYGYTF.

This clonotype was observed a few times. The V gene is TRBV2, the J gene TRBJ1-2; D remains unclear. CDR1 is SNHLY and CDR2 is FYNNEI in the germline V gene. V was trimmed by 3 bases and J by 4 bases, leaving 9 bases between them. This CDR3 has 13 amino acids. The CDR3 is CASSDPYSYGYTF. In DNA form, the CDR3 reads TGTGCCAGCAGTGACCCCTACAGCTATGGCTACACCTTC.

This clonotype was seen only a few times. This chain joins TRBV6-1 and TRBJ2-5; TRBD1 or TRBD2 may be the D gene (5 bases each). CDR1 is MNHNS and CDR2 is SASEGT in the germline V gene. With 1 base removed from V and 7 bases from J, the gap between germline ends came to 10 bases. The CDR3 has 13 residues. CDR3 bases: TGTGCCAGCAGTGAAGGGATGAGGGGGACCCAGTACTTC. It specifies CASSEGMRGTQYF.

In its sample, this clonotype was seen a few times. The CDR3 nucleotides are TGCGCCAGCAGCGATCGGACAGGGGGCCCAGATACGCAGTATTTT. Protein product: CASSDRTGGPDTQYF. The chain carries TRBV5-1 and TRBJ2-3, with 11 positions matching TRBD1. The V and J ends lost 4 bases and 4 bases, in that order; junction bases with no gene match: 5. CDR3 length equals 15 residues. Germline CDR1 reads SGHRS; CDR2 reads YFSETQ.

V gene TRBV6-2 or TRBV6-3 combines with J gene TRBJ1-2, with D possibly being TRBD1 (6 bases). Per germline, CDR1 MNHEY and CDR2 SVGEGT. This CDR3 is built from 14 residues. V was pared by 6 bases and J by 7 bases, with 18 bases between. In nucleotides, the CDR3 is TGTGCCAGCAGAGCCCCCGGGACACCACCTGGCTACACCTTC. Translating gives CASRAPGTPPGYTF.

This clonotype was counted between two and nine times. CDR3 nucleotide sequence: TGTGCCAGCAGCCATCCCGCCGGGACTGAAGGAAACACCATATATTTT. Amino acids: CASSHPAGTEGNTIYF. The chain joins TRBV12-3 or TRBV12-4 to TRBJ1-3, with a tentative D call TRBD1 (5 bases). V dropped 6 bases and J dropped 4 bases, with 19 bases sitting between them. This CDR3 contains 16 residues.

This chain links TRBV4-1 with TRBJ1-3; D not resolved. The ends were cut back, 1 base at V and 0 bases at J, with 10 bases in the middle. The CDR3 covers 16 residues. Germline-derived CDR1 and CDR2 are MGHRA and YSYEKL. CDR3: CASSQGPFTSGNTIYF. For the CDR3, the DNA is TGCGCCAGCAGCCAAGGGCCCTTCACCTCTGGAAACACCATATATTTT.

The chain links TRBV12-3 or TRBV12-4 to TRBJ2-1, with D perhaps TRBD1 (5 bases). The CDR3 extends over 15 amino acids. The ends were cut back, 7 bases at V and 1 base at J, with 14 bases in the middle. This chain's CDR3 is CASKRTGQSYNEQFF. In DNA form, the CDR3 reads TGTGCCAGCAAACGAACAGGCCAGTCCTACAATGAGCAGTTCTTC.

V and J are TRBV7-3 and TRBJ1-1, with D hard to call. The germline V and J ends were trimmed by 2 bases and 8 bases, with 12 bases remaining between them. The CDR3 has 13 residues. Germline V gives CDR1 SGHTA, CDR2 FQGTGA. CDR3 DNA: TGTGCCAGCAGCTTAGATGGAGGACGGGAAGCTTTCTTT. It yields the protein CASSLDGGREAFF.

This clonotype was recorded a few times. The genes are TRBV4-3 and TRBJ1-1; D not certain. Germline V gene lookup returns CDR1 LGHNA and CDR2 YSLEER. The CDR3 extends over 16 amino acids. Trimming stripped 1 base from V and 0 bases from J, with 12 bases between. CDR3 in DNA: TGCGCCAGCAGCCAAGGTTTATTGCCATTGAACACTGAAGCTTTCTTT. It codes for CASSQGLLPLNTEAFF.

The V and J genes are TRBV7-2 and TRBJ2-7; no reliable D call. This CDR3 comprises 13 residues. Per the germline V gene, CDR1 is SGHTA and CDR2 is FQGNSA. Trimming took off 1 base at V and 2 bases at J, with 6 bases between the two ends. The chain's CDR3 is CASSLDFPYEQYV. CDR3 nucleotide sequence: TGTGCCAGCAGCTTAGATTTCCCCTACGAGCAGTACGTC.

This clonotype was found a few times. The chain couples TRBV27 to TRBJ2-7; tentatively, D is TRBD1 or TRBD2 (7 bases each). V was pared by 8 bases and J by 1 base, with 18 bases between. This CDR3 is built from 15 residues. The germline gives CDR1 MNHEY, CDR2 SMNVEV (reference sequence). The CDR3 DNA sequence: TGTGCCAGCGGGCAGGGGGGGGCTCTGTCCTACGAGCAGTACTTC. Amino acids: CASGQGGALSYEQYF.

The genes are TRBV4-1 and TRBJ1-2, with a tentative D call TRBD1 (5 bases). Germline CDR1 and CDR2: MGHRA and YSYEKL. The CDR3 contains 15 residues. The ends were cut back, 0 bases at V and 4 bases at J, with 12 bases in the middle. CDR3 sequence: CASSQEPGLGYGYTF. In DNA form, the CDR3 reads TGCGCCAGCAGCCAAGAACCAGGGTTAGGCTATGGCTACACCTTC.

CDR3 DNA: TGTGCCAGCAGCTTAGTCCTCGGCTCCTATAATTCACCCCTCCACTTT. Encoded protein: CASSLVLGSYNSPLHF. The genes are TRBV7-9 and TRBJ1-6; D not resolved. Trimming pared 1 base from V and 0 bases from J, leaving 7 bases between. Germline V gives CDR1 SEHNR, CDR2 FQNEAQ (reference sequence). The CDR3 loop spans 16 amino acids.

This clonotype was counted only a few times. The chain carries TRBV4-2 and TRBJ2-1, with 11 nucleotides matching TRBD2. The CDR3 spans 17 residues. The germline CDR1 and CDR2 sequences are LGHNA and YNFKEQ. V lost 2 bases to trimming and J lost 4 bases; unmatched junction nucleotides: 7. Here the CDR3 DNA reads TGTGCCAGCAGCCAATTGCCTTCTAGCGGGGGGTACAATGAGCAGTTCTTC. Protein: CASSQLPSSGGYNEQFF.

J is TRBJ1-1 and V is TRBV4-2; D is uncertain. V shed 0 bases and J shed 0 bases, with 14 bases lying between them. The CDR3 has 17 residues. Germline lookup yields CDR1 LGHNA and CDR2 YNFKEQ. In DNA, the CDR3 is TGTGCCAGCAGCCAAGATTATTCGGGATCCATGAACACTGAAGCTTTCTTT. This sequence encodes CASSQDYSGSMNTEAFF.

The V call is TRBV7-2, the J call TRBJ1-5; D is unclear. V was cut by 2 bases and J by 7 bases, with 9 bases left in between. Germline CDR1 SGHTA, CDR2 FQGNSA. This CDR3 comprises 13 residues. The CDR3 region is CASSLRYGQPQHF. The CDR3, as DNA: TGTGCCAGCAGCTTAAGGTACGGGCAGCCCCAGCATTTT. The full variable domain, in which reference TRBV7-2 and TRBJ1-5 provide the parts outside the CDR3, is GAGVSQSPSNKVTEKGKDVELRCDPISGHTALYWYRQSLGQGLEFLIYFQGNSAPDKSGLPSDRFSAERTGGSVSTLTIQRTQQEDSAVYLCASSLRYGQPQHFGDGTRLSIL.

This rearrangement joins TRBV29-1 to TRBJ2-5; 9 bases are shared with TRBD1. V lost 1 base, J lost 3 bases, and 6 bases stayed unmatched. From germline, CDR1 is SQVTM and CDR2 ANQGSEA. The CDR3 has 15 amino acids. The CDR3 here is CSVEGDRAMEETQYF. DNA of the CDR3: TGCAGCGTTGAAGGGGACAGGGCCATGGAAGAGACCCAGTACTTC.

CDR3 nucleotides: TGTGCCAGCAGCTTCCAACCGGGACAGGGACAAGAGACCCAGTACTTC. Protein: CASSFQPGQGQETQYF. The gene calls are TRBV7-9 and TRBJ2-5; 9 bases map to TRBD1. CDR1 SEHNR and CDR2 FQNEAQ come from the germline V gene (reference sequence). The CDR3 contains 16 residues. The V segment lost 3 bases and the J segment 2 bases; nucleotides outside the gene matches: 7.

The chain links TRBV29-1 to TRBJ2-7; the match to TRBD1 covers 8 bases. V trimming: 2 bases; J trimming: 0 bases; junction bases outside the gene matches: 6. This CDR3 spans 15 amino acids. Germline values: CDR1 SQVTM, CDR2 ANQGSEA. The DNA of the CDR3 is TGCAGCGTTGAATCAGGGGGCATGAACTCCTACGAGCAGTACTTC. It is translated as CSVESGGMNSYEQYF.